This passage covers 22 T cell receptor beta chains from one sample sequenced in a study of blood T cell repertoires in COVID-19. The data were produced by immunoSEQ multiplex PCR, yet TCRdb's version contains in-frame clones alone and is incomplete. The repertoire consists of around 230,000 clones, with approximately 88% occurring once and the leading ten covering roughly 2.5%. Sample: PBMCs or T cells enriched from blood (not recorded which). The receptors originated from a middle-aged woman with acute COVID-19.

This rearrangement joins TRBV21-1 to TRBJ1-5. TRBV21-1 is classified as a pseudogene. The CDR3 contains 16 residues. The CDR3 DNA is TGTGCCAGCAGCAAAGCGCAAGGCCCAAGCGGTCAGCCCCAGCATTTT. It translates to CASSKAQGPSGQPQHF.

The V and J genes are TRBV10-3 and TRBJ1-1; TRBD1 matches 7 bases. V dropped 2 bases and J dropped 4; count of bases not matched to a gene: 10. CDR1 and CDR2 from the germline V gene are ENHRY and SYGVKD. This CDR3 spans 16 amino acids. CDR3 coding DNA: TGTGCCATCAGTGAGATGGCGACAGGGTGGGCCACTGAAGCTTTCTTT. It codes for CAISEMATGWATEAFF.

V and J are TRBV5-1 and TRBJ1-5; D is uncertain. The ends were cut back, 2 bases at V and 7 bases at J, with 10 bases in the middle. The CDR3 totals 13 residues. Looked up from germline, CDR1 is SGHRS and CDR2 is YFSETQ. CDR3 sequence: CASSFRGEQPQHF. CDR3 bases: TGCGCCAGCAGCTTCCGCGGGGAACAGCCCCAGCATTTT.

V and J are TRBV6-5 and TRBJ1-1; possible D gene TRBD1, 6 bases. The CDR3 loop spans 13 amino acids. The V and J ends lost 6 bases and 3 bases respectively, with 11 bases between them. CDR1 is MNHEY and CDR2 is SVGAGI in the germline V gene. The CDR3 is CASRDNRDTEAFF. The CDR3 bases are TGTGCCAGCAGGGATAACAGGGACACTGAAGCTTTCTTT.

The chain couples TRBV23-1 to TRBJ1-5; D is unclear. TRBV23-1 is given ORF status, its function remaining uncertain. V was clipped by 4 bases and J by 0 bases, with 22 bases between them. There are 19 residues in the CDR3. In nucleotides, the CDR3 is TGCGCCAGCAGTCTCTTTGGGCACGGGATTTACTATAGCAATCAGCCCCAGCATTTT. Amino acid sequence: CASSLFGHGIYYSNQPQHF.

The sample holds a few counts of this clone. The V call is TRBV5-6, the J call TRBJ1-2, with 8 bases matching TRBD1. The V and J ends lost 4 bases and 3 bases, in that order; junction bases with no gene match: 8. The germline V gene has CDR1 SGHDT and CDR2 YYEEEE. The CDR3 is 15 amino acids. The CDR3 DNA reads as TGTGCCAGCAGCCGCGGACAGGGTGATTACTATGGCTACACCTTC. Residues: CASSRGQGDYYGYTF.

This clone was observed a single time. This chain uses TRBV7-9 with TRBJ2-5; no clear D. Per germline, CDR1 SEHNR and CDR2 FQNEAQ (reference sequence). This CDR3 comprises 14 residues. V lost 2 bases and J 0 bases, leaving 7 bases between the germline ends. CDR3 protein: CASSLWADQETQYF. The CDR3 DNA reads TGTGCCAGCAGCTTATGGGCAGACCAAGAGACCCAGTACTTC. The full variable domain, in which reference TRBV7-9 and TRBJ2-5 provide the parts outside the CDR3, is DTGVSQNPRHKITKRGQNVTFRCDPISEHNRLYWYRQTLGQGPEFLTYFQNEAQLEKSRLLSDRFSAERPKGSFSTLEIQRTEQGDSAMYLCASSLWADQETQYFGPGTRLLVL.

This chain links TRBV5-6 with TRBJ1-6, with 8 bases matching TRBD1. The CDR3 extends over 17 amino acids. CDR1 is SGHDT, CDR2 YYEEEE, per germline. V trimming: 4 bases; J trimming: 6 bases; junction bases outside the gene matches: 12. This CDR3 reads CASSENKKTGGNSPLHF. DNA for the CDR3: TGTGCCAGCAGCGAAAATAAAAAAACAGGGGGTAATTCACCCCTCCACTTT.

This chain's CDR3 is CASITGGNTEAFF. The CDR3, as DNA: TGTGCCAGCATCACGGGGGGTAACACTGAAGCTTTCTTT. This sequence joins TRBV6-6 and TRBJ1-1; tentatively, D is TRBD1 (5 bases). The CDR3 contains 13 residues. Germline V gene lookup returns CDR1 MNHNY and CDR2 SVGAGI (reference sequence). Trimming removed 7 bases at V and 2 bases at J, with 11 bases between.

This clone has only one observation. The genes are TRBV29-1 and TRBJ1-2; 8 nucleotides match TRBD1. The CDR3 contains 13 residues. CDR1 is SQVTM and CDR2 is ANQGSEA in the germline V gene. V lost 7 bases, J lost 8 bases, and 12 bases stayed unmatched. CDR3 loop: CSARAGGFKGYTF. CDR3 coding DNA: TGCAGCGCCCGGGCAGGGGGCTTTAAAGGCTACACCTTC.

The genes are TRBV14 and TRBJ2-2; maybe TRBD1 (5 bases). This CDR3 has 13 amino acids. Germline V gene sequence: CDR1 SGHDN, CDR2 FVKESK. Trimming took off 1 base at V and 9 bases at J, with 9 bases between the two ends. The CDR3 DNA sequence: TGTGCCAGCAGCCAAGCCGGACACCGGGAGCTGTTTTTT. Its translation: CASSQAGHRELFF.

The CDR3 sequence: CASSLGSGGRHEQFF. Written as DNA, the CDR3 is TGTGCCAGCAGCTTAGGTTCAGGGGGCCGGCATGAGCAGTTCTTC. V is TRBV11-2 and J is TRBJ2-1; 8 positions agree with TRBD1. V lost 1 base, J lost 8 bases, and 7 bases stayed unmatched. The CDR3 sequence is 15 residues long. Germline V gene lookup returns CDR1 SGHAT and CDR2 FQNNGV. The full variable domain, its missing parts supplied by reference TRBV11-2 and TRBJ2-1, is EAGVAQSPRYKIIEKRQSVAFWCNPISGHATLYWYQQILGQGPKLLIQFQNNGVVDDSQLPKDRFSAERLKGVDSTLKIQPAKLEDSAVYLCASSLGSGGRHEQFFGPGTRLTVL.

This clone appeared a few times. The J gene is TRBJ1-6, the V gene TRBV11-2, with 7 bases identical to TRBD1. Per the germline V gene, CDR1 is SGHAT and CDR2 is FQNNGV. J gave up 7 bases and V 7 bases, and 16 bases lay outside the gene matches. The CDR3 runs 17 residues. CDR3 sequence reads: CASTSLEGTATNSPLHF. For the CDR3, the DNA is TGTGCCAGCACCTCCTTAGAGGGGACAGCCACAAATTCACCCCTCCACTTT. The full variable domain, rest sourced from reference TRBV11-2 and TRBJ1-6, is EAGVAQSPRYKIIEKRQSVAFWCNPISGHATLYWYQQILGQGPKLLIQFQNNGVVDDSQLPKDRFSAERLKGVDSTLKIQPAKLEDSAVYLCASTSLEGTATNSPLHFGNGTRLTVT.

The chain employs TRBV19 and TRBJ1-1; D is unresolved. Germline assignment: CDR1 LNHDA and CDR2 SQIVND (reference sequence). CDR3 length: 13 residues. The V gene lost 5 bases and the J gene lost 4 bases, with 11 bases spanning the gap. The CDR3 nucleotides are TGTGCCAGTAGTGTTAATTCGCGCACTGAAGCTTTCTTT. This gives the protein CASSVNSRTEAFF.

The chain carries TRBV19 and TRBJ2-7; D is possibly TRBD1 (6 bases). This CDR3 is built from 16 residues. CDR1 and CDR2 from the germline V gene are LNHDA and SQIVND (reference sequence). V was trimmed by 9 bases and J by 1 base, leaving 22 bases between them. CDR3 sequence: CASADFQGTGSYEQYF. The DNA for the CDR3 is TGTGCCAGCGCAGACTTTCAGGGGACGGGGTCCTACGAGCAGTACTTC.

This chain joins TRBV10-1 and TRBJ2-3; 8 positions match TRBD2. This CDR3 is 15 amino acids long. Germline V gives CDR1 WNHNN, CDR2 SYGVQD (reference sequence). Trimming at V came to 8 bases and at J to 2 bases, leaving 9 bases not matched to a gene. CDR3 in amino acids: CASAKAGGNTDTQYF. The CDR3 bases are TGCGCCAGCGCCAAGGCGGGAGGAAACACAGATACGCAGTATTTT.

J is TRBJ2-5 and V is TRBV6-5; TRBD2 is a possible D gene (6 bases). Germline V gives CDR1 MNHEY, CDR2 SVGAGI. Trimming stripped 6 bases from V and 5 bases from J, with 16 bases between. The CDR3 covers 14 residues. Here the CDR3 DNA reads TGTGCCAGCAGACTGGACGGGACTCGGGAGACCCAGTACTTC. Its protein product is CASRLDGTRETQYF.

The chain carries TRBV5-6 and TRBJ2-3, with TRBD2 as a possible D gene (6 bases). Trimming left V 3 bases short and J 0 bases short, with 11 bases between. This CDR3 has 15 residues. The germline V gene encodes CDR1 SGHDT and CDR2 YYEEEE. The CDR3 DNA sequence: TGTGCCAGCAGCTGGGGACTTGCCAGCACAGATACGCAGTATTTT. It encodes CASSWGLASTDTQYF.

The V gene is TRBV4-3, the J gene TRBJ1-2, with D unclear. Germline CDR1 and CDR2: LGHNA and YSLEER. The V gene lost 1 base and the J gene lost 5 bases, with 11 bases spanning the gap. This CDR3 has 14 residues. CDR3 bases: TGCGCCAGCAGCCAAGTAGAGTTACGATATGGCTACACCTTC. Its translation is CASSQVELRYGYTF.

V usage is TRBV6-5 and J usage is TRBJ1-1; 8 bases agree with TRBD1. The CDR3 is 13 residues long. The germline V gene has CDR1 MNHEY and CDR2 SVGAGI. The junction had 4 bases not matched to a gene; V was cut back by 6 bases and J by 4 bases. The DNA of the CDR3 is TGTGCCAGCAGCCTTACAGGGGGCACTGAAGCTTTCTTT. Protein sequence: CASSLTGGTEAFF.

To note about this clone: The identical CDR3 is also encoded by other nucleotide sequences in the sample. The chain couples TRBV9 to TRBJ1-2, with 7 bases fitting TRBD1. The CDR3 has 13 amino acids. Germline CDR1 and CDR2: SGDLS and YYNGEE. With 3 bases clipped from V and 2 bases from J, the junction kept 1 base outside the gene matches. CDR3 region: CASSEGQNYGYTF. The CDR3 bases are TGTGCCAGCAGCGAGGGACAGAACTATGGCTACACCTTC.

This clone was counted once. The chain joins TRBV5-1 to TRBJ1-4; 7 positions match TRBD1. The CDR3 length is 14 residues. Germline V gene data show CDR1 as SGHRS and CDR2 as YFSETQ. V lost 4 bases, J lost 8 bases, and 8 bases stayed unmatched. CDR3 DNA sequence: TGCGCCAGCAGCCTAACAGGGGAGAACGAAAAACTGTTTTTT. Encoded protein: CASSLTGENEKLFF.